This TCR beta chain was identified in a study of T cells in Graves' hyperthyroidism and ophthalmopathy. Turning to the study itself: The authors collected peripheral blood at initial diagnosis, before any treatment.

Regions amplified from RNA transcripts were the TCR beta CDR3 regions. An initial round of RT-PCR targeting the TCR CDR3 relied on the HTBI primer set. TCRdb processed the multiplex PCR reads anew with MiXCR; each CDR3 protein has one entry. The data show approximately 350,000 distinct CDR3 sequences, roughly 15% seen once. Germline-derived CDR1 and CDR2 are MNHNS and SASEGT. CDR3 length equals 19 residues. Trimming at V came to 5 bases and at J to 7 bases, leaving 23 bases not matched to a gene. This clonotype originated in a woman in her sixties with Graves' ophthalmopathy. The chain links TRBV6-1 to TRBJ2-1; 7 positions agree with TRBD2. Sequenced input: blood. The CDR3 DNA is TGTGCCAGCAGTTTTTTCTCCTATGGGGAGGCGGGAGAAAAAAATGAGCAGTTCTTC. Translating it yields CASSFFSYGEAGEKNEQFF.